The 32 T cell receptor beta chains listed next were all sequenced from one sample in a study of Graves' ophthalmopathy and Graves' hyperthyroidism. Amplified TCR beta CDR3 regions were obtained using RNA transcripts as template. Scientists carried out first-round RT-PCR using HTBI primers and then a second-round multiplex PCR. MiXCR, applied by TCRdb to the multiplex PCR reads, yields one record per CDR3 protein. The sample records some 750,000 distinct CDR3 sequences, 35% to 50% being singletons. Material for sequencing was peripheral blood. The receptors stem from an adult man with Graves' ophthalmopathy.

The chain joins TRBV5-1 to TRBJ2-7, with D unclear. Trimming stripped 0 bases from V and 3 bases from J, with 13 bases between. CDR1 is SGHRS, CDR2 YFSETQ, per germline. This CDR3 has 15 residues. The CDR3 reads CASSLVGFGDYEQYF. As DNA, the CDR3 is TGCGCCAGCAGCTTGGTAGGTTTCGGAGACTACGAGCAGTACTTC.

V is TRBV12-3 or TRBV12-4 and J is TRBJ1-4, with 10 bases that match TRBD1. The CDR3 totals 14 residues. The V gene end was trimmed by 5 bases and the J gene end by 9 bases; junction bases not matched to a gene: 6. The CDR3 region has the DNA TGTGCCAGCAGTGTCCGGGACAGGGGCCAAAAACTGTTTTTT. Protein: CASSVRDRGQKLFF.

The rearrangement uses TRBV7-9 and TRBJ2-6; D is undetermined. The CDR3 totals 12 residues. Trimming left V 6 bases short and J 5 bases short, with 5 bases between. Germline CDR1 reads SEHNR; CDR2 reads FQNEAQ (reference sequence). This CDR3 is CASSFRANVLTF. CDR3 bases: TGTGCCAGCAGTTTTAGGGCCAACGTCCTGACTTTC.

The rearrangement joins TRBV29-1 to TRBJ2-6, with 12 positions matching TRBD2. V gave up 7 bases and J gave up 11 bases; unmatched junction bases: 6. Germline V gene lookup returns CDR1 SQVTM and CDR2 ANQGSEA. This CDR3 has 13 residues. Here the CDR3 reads CSAWTSGVYVLTF. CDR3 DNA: TGCAGCGCGTGGACTAGCGGGGTCTACGTCCTGACTTTC.

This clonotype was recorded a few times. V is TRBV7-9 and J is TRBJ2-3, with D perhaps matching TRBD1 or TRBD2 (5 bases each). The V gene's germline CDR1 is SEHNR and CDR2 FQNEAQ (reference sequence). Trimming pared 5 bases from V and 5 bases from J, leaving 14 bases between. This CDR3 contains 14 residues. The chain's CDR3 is CASSNMGPKDTQYF. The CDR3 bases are TGTGCCAGCAGCAATATGGGACCCAAAGATACGCAGTATTTT.

CDR3 in DNA: TGTGCCAGCAGCGACATGGACGGCAATGAAAAACTGTTTTTT. Its translation is CASSDMDGNEKLFF. The chain is built from TRBV10-3 and TRBJ1-4; D is uncertain. The CDR3 consists of 14 residues. V lost 10 bases, J lost 5 bases, and 17 bases lay in between. Per germline, CDR1 ENHRY and CDR2 SYGVKD.

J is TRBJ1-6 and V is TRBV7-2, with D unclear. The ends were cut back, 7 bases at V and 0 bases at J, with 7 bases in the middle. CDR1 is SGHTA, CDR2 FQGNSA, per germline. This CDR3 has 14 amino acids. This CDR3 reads CASNLGSYNSPLHF. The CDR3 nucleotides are TGTGCCAGCAATTTAGGCTCCTATAATTCACCCCTCCACTTT. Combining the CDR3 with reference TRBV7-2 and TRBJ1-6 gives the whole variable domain GAGVSQSPSNKVTEKGKDVELRCDPISGHTALYWYRQSLGQGLEFLIYFQGNSAPDKSGLPSDRFSAERTGGSVSTLTIQRTQQEDSAVYLCASNLGSYNSPLHFGNGTRLTVT.

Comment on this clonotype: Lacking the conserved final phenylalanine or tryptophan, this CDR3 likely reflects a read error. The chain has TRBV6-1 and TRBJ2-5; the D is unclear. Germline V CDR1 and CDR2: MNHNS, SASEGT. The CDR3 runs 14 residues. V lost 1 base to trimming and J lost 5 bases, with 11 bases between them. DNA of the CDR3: TGTGCCAGCAGTGAAGTCCCAAACGTTGAGACCCAGTACGTC. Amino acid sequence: CASSEVPNVETQYV.

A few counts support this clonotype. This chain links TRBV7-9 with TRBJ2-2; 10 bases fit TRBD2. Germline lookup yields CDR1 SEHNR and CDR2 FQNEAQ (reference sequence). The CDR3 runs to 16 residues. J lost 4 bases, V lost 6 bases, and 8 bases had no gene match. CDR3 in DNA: TGTGCCAGCAGTTCGAGAGGGACTAGCGCCACCGGGGAGCTGTTTTTT. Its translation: CASSSRGTSATGELFF.

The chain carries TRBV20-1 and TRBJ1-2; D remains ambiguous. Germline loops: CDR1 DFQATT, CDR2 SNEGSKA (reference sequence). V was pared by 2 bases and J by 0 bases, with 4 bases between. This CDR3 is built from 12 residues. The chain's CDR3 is CSARLANYGYTF. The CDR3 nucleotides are TGCAGTGCTAGACTAGCTAACTATGGCTACACCTTC.

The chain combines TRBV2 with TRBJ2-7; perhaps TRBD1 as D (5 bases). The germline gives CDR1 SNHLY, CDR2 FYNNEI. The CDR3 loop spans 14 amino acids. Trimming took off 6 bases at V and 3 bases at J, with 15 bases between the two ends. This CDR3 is CASSRAGHFYEQYF. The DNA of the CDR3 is TGTGCCAGCAGCCGTGCAGGACACTTCTACGAGCAGTACTTC.

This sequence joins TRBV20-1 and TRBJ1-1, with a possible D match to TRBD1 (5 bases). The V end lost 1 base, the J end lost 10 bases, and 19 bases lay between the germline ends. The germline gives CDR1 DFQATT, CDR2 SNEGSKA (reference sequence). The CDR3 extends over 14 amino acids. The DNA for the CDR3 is TGCAGTGCTAGAGGCGGCAGAACTGGGGCCCTAGCTTTCTTT. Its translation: CSARGGRTGALAFF.

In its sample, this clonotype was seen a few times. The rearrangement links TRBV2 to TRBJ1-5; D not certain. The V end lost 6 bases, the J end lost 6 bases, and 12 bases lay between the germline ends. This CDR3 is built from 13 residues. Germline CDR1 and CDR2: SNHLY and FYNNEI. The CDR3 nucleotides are TGTGCCAGCAGGGGGATTTCAGTTCAGCCCCAGCATTTT. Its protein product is CASRGISVQPQHF.

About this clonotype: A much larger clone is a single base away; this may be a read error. The CDR3 here is CASSLGSGRYEQHF. The CDR3 nucleotides read TGTGCCAGCAGCTTAGGGTCAGGACGCTACGAGCAGCACTTC. V and J are TRBV11-2 and TRBJ2-7; D unclear. In germline, CDR1 is SGHAT, CDR2 FQNNGV. The length of the CDR3 is 14 residues.

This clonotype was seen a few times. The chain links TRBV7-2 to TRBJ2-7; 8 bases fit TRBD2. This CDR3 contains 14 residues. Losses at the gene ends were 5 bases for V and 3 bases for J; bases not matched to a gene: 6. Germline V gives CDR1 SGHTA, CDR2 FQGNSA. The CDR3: CTSSPGTSFYEQYF. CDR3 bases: TGTACCAGCAGCCCCGGGACTAGTTTCTACGAGCAGTACTTC.

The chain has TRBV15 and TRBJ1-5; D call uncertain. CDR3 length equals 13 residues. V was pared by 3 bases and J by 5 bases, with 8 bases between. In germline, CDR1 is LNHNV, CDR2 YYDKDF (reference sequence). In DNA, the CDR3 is TGTGCCACCAGCAGTACCAGAGATCAGCCCCAGCATTTT. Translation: CATSSTRDQPQHF.

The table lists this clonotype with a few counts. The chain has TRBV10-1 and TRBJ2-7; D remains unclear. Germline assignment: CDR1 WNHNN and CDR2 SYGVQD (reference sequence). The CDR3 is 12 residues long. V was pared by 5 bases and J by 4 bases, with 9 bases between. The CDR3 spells CASSNNDYEQYF. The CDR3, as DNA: TGCGCCAGCAGTAATAATGATTACGAGCAGTACTTC.

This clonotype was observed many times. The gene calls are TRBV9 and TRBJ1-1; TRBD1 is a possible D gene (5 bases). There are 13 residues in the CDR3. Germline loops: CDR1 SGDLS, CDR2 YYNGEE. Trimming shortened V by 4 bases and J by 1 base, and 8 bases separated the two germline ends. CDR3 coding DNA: TGTGCCAGCAGCAAGACAGCGAACACTGAAGCTTTCTTT. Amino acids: CASSKTANTEAFF.

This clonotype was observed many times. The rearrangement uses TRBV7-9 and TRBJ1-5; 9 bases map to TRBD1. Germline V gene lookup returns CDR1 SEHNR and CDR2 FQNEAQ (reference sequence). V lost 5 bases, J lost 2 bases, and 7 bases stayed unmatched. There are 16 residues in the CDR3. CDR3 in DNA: TGTGCCAGCAGCCCGGACAGGGGAGGTGGCAATCAGCCCCAGCATTTT. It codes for CASSPDRGGGNQPQHF.

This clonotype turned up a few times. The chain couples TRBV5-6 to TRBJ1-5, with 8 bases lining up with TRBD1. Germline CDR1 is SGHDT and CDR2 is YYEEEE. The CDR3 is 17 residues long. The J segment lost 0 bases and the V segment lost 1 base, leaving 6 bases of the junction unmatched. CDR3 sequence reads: CASSLRTGKYSNQPQHF. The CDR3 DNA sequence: TGTGCCAGCAGCTTGAGGACAGGGAAGTATAGCAATCAGCCCCAGCATTTT.

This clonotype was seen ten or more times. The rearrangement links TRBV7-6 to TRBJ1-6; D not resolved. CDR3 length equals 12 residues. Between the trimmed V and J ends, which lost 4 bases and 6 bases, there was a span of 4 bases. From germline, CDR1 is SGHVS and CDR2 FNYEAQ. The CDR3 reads CASSSSNSPLHF. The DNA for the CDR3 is TGTGCCAGCAGCTCCAGTAATTCACCCCTCCACTTT.

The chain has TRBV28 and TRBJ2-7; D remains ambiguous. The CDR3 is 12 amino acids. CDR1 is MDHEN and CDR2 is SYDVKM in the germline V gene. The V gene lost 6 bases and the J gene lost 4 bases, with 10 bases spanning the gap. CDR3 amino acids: CASSYTRYEQYF. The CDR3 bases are TGTGCCAGCAGCTATACCAGGTACGAGCAGTACTTC.

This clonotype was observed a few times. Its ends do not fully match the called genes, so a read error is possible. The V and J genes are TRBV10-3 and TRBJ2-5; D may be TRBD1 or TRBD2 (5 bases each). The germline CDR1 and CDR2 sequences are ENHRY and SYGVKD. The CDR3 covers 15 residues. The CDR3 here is CASSYQGVLLETQYF. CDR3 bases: TGTGCCAGCAGTTACCAGGGAGTACTCTTAGAGACCCAGTACTTC.

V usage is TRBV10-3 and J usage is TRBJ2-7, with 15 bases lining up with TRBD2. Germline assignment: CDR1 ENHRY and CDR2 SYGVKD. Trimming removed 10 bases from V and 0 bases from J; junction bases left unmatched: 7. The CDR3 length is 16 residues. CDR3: CASTGTSGRNSYEQYF. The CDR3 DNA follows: TGTGCCAGCACCGGGACTAGCGGGAGGAACTCCTACGAGCAGTACTTC.

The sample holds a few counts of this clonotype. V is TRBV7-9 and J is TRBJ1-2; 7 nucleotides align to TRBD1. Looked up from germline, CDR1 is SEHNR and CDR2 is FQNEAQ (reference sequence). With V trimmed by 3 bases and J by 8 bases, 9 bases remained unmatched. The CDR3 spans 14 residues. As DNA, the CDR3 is TGTGCCAGCAGCTTGCCCACGGACAGGTGGGGCTACACCTTC. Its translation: CASSLPTDRWGYTF. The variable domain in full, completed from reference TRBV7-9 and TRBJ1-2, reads DTGVSQNPRHKITKRGQNVTFRCDPISEHNRLYWYRQTLGQGPEFLTYFQNEAQLEKSRLLSDRFSAERPKGSFSTLEIQRTEQGDSAMYLCASSLPTDRWGYTFGSGTRLTVV.

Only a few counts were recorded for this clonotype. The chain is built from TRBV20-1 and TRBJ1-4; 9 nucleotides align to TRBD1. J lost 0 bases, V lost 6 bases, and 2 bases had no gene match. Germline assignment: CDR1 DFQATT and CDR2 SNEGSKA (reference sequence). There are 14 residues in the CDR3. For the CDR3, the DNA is TGCAGTGCAAGGGACAGGGCAACTAATGAAAAACTGTTTTTT. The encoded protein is CSARDRATNEKLFF.

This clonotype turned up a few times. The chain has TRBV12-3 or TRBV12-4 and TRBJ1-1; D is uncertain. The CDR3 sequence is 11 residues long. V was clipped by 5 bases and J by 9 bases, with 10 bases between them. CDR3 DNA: TGTGCCAGCAGTACGGGAATGAAAGCTTTCTTT. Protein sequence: CASSTGMKAFF.

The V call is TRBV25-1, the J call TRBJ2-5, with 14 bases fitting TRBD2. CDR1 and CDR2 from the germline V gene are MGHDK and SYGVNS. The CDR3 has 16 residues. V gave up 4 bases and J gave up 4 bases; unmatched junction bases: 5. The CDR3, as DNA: TGTGCCAGCAGTGCAGTAGGGACTAGCGGGAGAGAGACCCAGTACTTC. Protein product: CASSAVGTSGRETQYF. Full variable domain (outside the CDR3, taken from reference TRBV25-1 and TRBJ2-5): EADIYQTPRYLVIGTGKKITLECSQTMGHDKMYWYQQDPGMELHLIHYSYGVNSTEKGDLSSESTVSRIRTEHFPLTLESARPSHTSQYLCASSAVGTSGRETQYFGPGTRLLVL.

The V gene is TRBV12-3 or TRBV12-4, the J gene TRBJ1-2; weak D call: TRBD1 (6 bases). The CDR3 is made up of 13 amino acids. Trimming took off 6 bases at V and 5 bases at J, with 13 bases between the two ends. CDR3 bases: TGTGCCAGCAGCGGCAGGGGTGGATATGGCTACACCTTC. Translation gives CASSGRGGYGYTF.

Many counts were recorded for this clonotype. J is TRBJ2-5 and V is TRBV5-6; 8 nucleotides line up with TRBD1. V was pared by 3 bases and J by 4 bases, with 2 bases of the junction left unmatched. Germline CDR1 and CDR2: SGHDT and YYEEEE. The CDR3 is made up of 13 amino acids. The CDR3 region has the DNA TGTGCCAGCAGCTGGACAGGGCGAGAGACCCAGTACTTC. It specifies CASSWTGRETQYF.

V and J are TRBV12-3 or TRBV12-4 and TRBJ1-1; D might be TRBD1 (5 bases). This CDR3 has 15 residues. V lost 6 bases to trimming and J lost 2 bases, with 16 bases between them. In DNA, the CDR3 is TGTGCCAGCAGAGGAACCGGGACGGCTAACACTGAAGCTTTCTTT. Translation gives CASRGTGTANTEAFF.

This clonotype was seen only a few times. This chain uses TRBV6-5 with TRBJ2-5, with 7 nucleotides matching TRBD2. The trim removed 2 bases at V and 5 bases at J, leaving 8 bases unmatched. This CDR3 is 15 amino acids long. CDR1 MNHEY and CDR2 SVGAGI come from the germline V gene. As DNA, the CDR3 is TGTGCCAGCAGTTACCTCAGGACTAGACAGGAGACCCAGTACTTC. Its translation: CASSYLRTRQETQYF.